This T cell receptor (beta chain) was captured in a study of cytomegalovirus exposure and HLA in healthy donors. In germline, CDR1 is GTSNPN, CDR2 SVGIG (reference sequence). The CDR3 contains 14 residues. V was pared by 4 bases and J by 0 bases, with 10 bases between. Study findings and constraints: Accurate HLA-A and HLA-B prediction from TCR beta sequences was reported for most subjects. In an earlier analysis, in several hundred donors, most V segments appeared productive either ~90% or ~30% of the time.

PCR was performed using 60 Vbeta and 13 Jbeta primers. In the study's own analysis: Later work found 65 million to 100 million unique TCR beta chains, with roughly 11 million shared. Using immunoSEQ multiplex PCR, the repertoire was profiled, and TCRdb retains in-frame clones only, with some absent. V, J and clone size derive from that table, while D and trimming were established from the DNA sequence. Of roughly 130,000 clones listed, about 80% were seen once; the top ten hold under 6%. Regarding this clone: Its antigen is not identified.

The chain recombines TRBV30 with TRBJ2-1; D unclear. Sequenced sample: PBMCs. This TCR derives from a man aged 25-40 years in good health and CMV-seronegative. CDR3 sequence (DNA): TGTGCCTGGAACTTGGTCCCCTCCTACAATGAGCAGTTCTTC. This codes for CAWNLVPSYNEQFF.